Presented here are 28 T cell receptor beta chains from one specimen sequenced in a study of blood T cell repertoires in COVID-19. Produced via immunoSEQ multiplex PCR; TCRdb's table is partial and in-frame only. The sample holds some 300,000 clones; roughly 90% are singletons and the top ten take 2% to 3%. The sequenced sample consisted of peripheral blood. These receptors all stem from a man between 18 and 29 years old with active or convalescent COVID-19.

The rearrangement links TRBV6-5 to TRBJ1-4; unclear D gene. With 7 bases removed from V and 4 bases from J, the gap between germline ends came to 16 bases. From germline, CDR1 is MNHEY and CDR2 SVGAGI. The CDR3 totals 15 residues. The CDR3 reads CASTLWQELNEKLFF. CDR3 in DNA: TGTGCCAGCACCCTATGGCAGGAACTTAATGAAAAACTGTTTTTT.

The chain employs TRBV7-9 and TRBJ1-1, with TRBD1 as a possible D gene (5 bases). V dropped 1 base and J dropped 6 bases, with 12 bases sitting between them. The germline V gene encodes CDR1 SEHNR and CDR2 FQNEAQ (reference sequence). This CDR3 contains 14 residues. CDR3 nucleotide sequence: TGTGCCAGCAGCTTAGGGGGCTCGGGCGCTGAAGCTTTCTTT. Its translation: CASSLGGSGAEAFF.

The chain employs TRBV5-1 and TRBJ1-2, with a tentative D call TRBD1 (6 bases). The CDR3 extends over 14 amino acids. The germline gives CDR1 SGHRS, CDR2 YFSETQ. The ends were cut back, 4 bases at V and 3 bases at J, with 13 bases in the middle. CDR3 coding DNA: TGCGCCAGCAGCCTACAGGACAGTTACTATGGCTACACCTTC. It encodes CASSLQDSYYGYTF.

The chain couples TRBV19 to TRBJ2-1, with TRBD2 as a possible D gene (5 bases). V was cut by 5 bases and J by 8 bases, with 25 bases left in between. Germline V CDR1 and CDR2: LNHDA, SQIVND (reference sequence). The CDR3 is made up of 17 amino acids. DNA for the CDR3: TGTGCCAGTAGTTTCTTAAAGCCGGATAATAGCGAGGATGAGCAGTTCTTC. This sequence encodes CASSFLKPDNSEDEQFF.

This chain uses TRBV4-1 with TRBJ2-1; 9 bases align to TRBD2. The V segment lost 4 bases and the J segment 4 bases; nucleotides outside the gene matches: 5. This CDR3 contains 15 residues. CDR1 and CDR2 (germline): MGHRA, YSYEKL. The CDR3: CASSLFSGRYNEQFF. In nucleotides, the CDR3 is TGCGCCAGCAGCCTGTTTAGCGGGAGATACAATGAGCAGTTCTTC.

This clone was seen only a few times. V and J are TRBV13 and TRBJ1-2; 8 bases are shared with TRBD1. Germline V CDR1 and CDR2: PRHDT, FYEKMQ (reference sequence). V was pared by 5 bases and J by 6 bases, with 14 bases of the junction left unmatched. The CDR3 runs to 16 residues. As DNA, the CDR3 is TGTGCCAGCAGCCCTTCGGGACAGGACACGATAGATGGCTACACCTTC. Its protein product is CASSPSGQDTIDGYTF.

The chain couples TRBV27 to TRBJ1-5, with a possible D match to TRBD1 (6 bases). Germline loops: CDR1 MNHEY, CDR2 SMNVEV (reference sequence). The CDR3 runs 13 residues. The V gene lost 4 bases and the J gene lost 6 bases, with 10 bases spanning the gap. The CDR3 bases are TGTGCCAGCAGTTCAGGGGTCACTCAGCCCCAGCATTTT. Amino acid sequence: CASSSGVTQPQHF.

The chain joins TRBV27 to TRBJ1-5, with 8 bases lining up with TRBD1. CDR3 size: 14 residues. Per the germline V gene, CDR1 is MNHEY and CDR2 is SMNVEV (reference sequence). V trimming: 6 bases; J trimming: 6 bases; junction bases outside the gene matches: 7. The CDR3, as DNA: TGTGCCAGCAGGCCGCAGGGGGCTTTTCAGCCCCAGCATTTT. Translated: CASRPQGAFQPQHF.

The chain uses TRBV7-6 and TRBJ2-5, with 11 positions matching TRBD2. The CDR3 loop spans 14 amino acids. From germline, CDR1 is SGHVS and CDR2 FNYEAQ. V dropped 3 bases and J dropped 5; count of bases not matched to a gene: 2. The CDR3 DNA reads as TGTGCCAGCAGCTTGACTAGCGGGGTTGAGACCCAGTACTTC. Protein product: CASSLTSGVETQYF.

V gene TRBV4-1 combines with J gene TRBJ1-6; 7 bases are shared with TRBD1. V shed 2 bases, J shed 2 bases, and the junction held 3 bases outside the gene matches. CDR3 length: 16 amino acids. Germline CDR1 MGHRA, CDR2 YSYEKL. The CDR3 sequence is CASSQQGGTYNSPLHF. The CDR3 nucleotides are TGCGCCAGCAGCCAACAGGGGGGTACCTATAATTCACCCCTCCACTTT.

This chain links TRBV6-1 with TRBJ2-1, with TRBD2 identical over 9 bases. The germline V gene encodes CDR1 MNHNS and CDR2 SASEGT. The CDR3 is 16 amino acids. Trimming cost V 4 bases and J 4 bases; bases outside gene matches: 8. CDR3 bases: TGTGCCAGCAGTGCCCTAGCGGGAACGGTATACAATGAGCAGTTCTTC. Translating gives CASSALAGTVYNEQFF.

J is TRBJ2-1 and V is TRBV27; TRBD2 agrees at 11 bases. Germline loops: CDR1 MNHEY, CDR2 SMNVEV (reference sequence). The CDR3 contains 17 residues. Germline trimming cut 4 bases from V and 8 bases from J; bases unmatched to any gene: 13. The CDR3 loop reads CASSSLVPLAGAYEQFF. CDR3 in DNA: TGTGCCAGCAGTTCCCTAGTCCCACTAGCGGGGGCCTATGAGCAGTTCTTC.

This chain links TRBV4-3 with TRBJ2-1, with TRBD2 matching over 8 bases. Per germline, CDR1 LGHNA and CDR2 YSLEER. This CDR3 has 17 residues. V trimming: 1 base; J trimming: 5 bases; junction bases outside the gene matches: 10. The CDR3 loop is CASSQGAGASSNNEQFF. In nucleotides, the CDR3 is TGCGCCAGCAGCCAAGGAGCGGGGGCCTCTTCTAACAATGAGCAGTTCTTC.

The chain combines TRBV28 with TRBJ2-4, with TRBD1 matching over 7 bases. The ends lost 6 bases at V and 3 bases at J; junction bases unmatched: 17. This CDR3 spans 18 amino acids. Germline V CDR1 and CDR2: MDHEN, SYDVKM. This chain's CDR3 is CASSLTFGLGTDKNIQYF. DNA of the CDR3: TGTGCCAGCAGCCTTACATTTGGGCTAGGGACAGACAAAAACATTCAGTACTTC.

About this clone: This same CDR3 is encoded by further DNA sequences in the sample. This sequence joins TRBV9 and TRBJ1-4; D unresolved. Trimming pared 0 bases from V and 5 bases from J, leaving 5 bases between. Germline loops: CDR1 SGDLS, CDR2 YYNGEE. The CDR3 runs 13 residues. CDR3 region: CASSVGRNEKLFF. The CDR3 bases are TGTGCCAGCAGCGTAGGGAGGAATGAAAAACTGTTTTTT.

A word on this clone: Other DNA sequences within the sample encode an identical CDR3. This sequence joins TRBV24-1 and TRBJ2-5; no definite D call. The germline CDR1 and CDR2 sequences are KGHDR and SFDVKD. The CDR3 is made up of 12 amino acids. V dropped 1 base and J dropped 5 bases, with 4 bases sitting between them. The DNA for the CDR3 is TGTGCCACCAGTGATTTCGGTGAGACCCAGTACTTC. This gives the protein CATSDFGETQYF.

The rearrangement uses TRBV25-1 and TRBJ1-1; D perhaps matches TRBD1 (5 bases). Germline V gene sequence: CDR1 MGHDK, CDR2 SYGVNS. The CDR3 is 17 residues long. Trimming stripped 8 bases from V and 0 bases from J, with 22 bases between. This chain's CDR3 is CASATPGKGGMNTEAFF. Written as DNA, the CDR3 is TGTGCCAGCGCTACCCCAGGGAAGGGTGGGATGAACACTGAAGCTTTCTTT.

A single count supports this clone. This chain joins TRBV13 and TRBJ2-4, with D possibly matching TRBD1 (5 bases). The V end lost 3 bases, the J end lost 0 bases, and 15 bases lay between the germline ends. The germline gives CDR1 PRHDT, CDR2 FYEKMQ (reference sequence). CDR3 length equals 17 residues. CDR3 sequence reads: CASSFIRQGVAKNIQYF. The CDR3 DNA sequence: TGTGCCAGCAGCTTTATTCGCCAGGGTGTAGCCAAAAACATTCAGTACTTC.

The count of this clone is one. The chain employs TRBV6-1 and TRBJ2-1; 9 bases agree with TRBD1. The length of the CDR3 is 15 residues. Trimming at V came to 3 bases and at J to 5 bases, leaving 5 bases not matched to a gene. CDR1 MNHNS and CDR2 SASEGT come from the germline V gene. This chain's CDR3 is CASSETGQGDNEQFF. CDR3 in DNA: TGTGCCAGCAGTGAGACGGGACAGGGAGACAATGAGCAGTTCTTC.

J is TRBJ2-1 and V is TRBV9; 11 nucleotides match TRBD2. The CDR3 is 16 amino acids. V was clipped by 0 bases and J by 7 bases; unmatched bases: 6. Germline-derived CDR1 and CDR2 are SGDLS and YYNGEE. The chain's CDR3 is CASSVEIGTSGNEQFF. The CDR3 DNA follows: TGTGCCAGCAGCGTAGAGATTGGGACTAGCGGAAATGAGCAGTTCTTC.

The chain is built from TRBV28 and TRBJ1-4; TRBD1 might be the D (6 bases). CDR1 is MDHEN, CDR2 SYDVKM, per germline. Trimming took 6 bases from V and 2 from J, leaving 13 bases between them. The CDR3 spans 15 residues. The CDR3 DNA follows: TGTGCCAGCAGACCGGGGGGCGCGACTAATGAAAAACTGTTTTTT. This sequence encodes CASRPGGATNEKLFF.

This chain connects TRBV7-3 to TRBJ2-7; 13 bases agree with TRBD2. Germline V gives CDR1 SGHTA, CDR2 FQGTGA. J was trimmed by 5 bases and V by 3 bases; bases with no gene match: 1. The CDR3 is 14 amino acids. The CDR3 region has the DNA TGTGCCAGCAGCTTCACTAGCGGGAGGGACGAGCAGTACTTC. As protein: CASSFTSGRDEQYF.

The V call is TRBV10-2, the J call TRBJ1-1; TRBD1 agrees at 9 bases. The germline V gene has CDR1 WSHSY and CDR2 SAAADI. CDR3 length: 14 amino acids. With 3 bases clipped from V and 11 bases from J, the junction kept 10 bases outside the gene matches. In DNA form, the CDR3 reads TGCGCCAGCAGTGAAACCGGGACAGGGTACTTCGCTTTCTTT. The encoded protein is CASSETGTGYFAFF.

V is TRBV5-5 and J is TRBJ1-1; 8 bases line up with TRBD1. This CDR3 comprises 16 residues. The ends lost 2 bases at V and 4 bases at J; junction bases unmatched: 10. CDR1 and CDR2 from the germline V gene are SGHKS and YYEKEE (reference sequence). Written as DNA, the CDR3 is TGTGCCAGCAGCTTTGTTCCAGGGGGCATCGGCACTGAAGCTTTCTTT. It translates to CASSFVPGGIGTEAFF.

This clone was observed a few times. CDR3 sequence reads: CATSGLGTATNEKLFF. The CDR3 bases are TGTGCCACCAGCGGTTTGGGGACTGCAACTAATGAAAAACTGTTTTTT. The gene calls are TRBV15 and TRBJ1-4, with TRBD1 as a possible D gene (5 bases). The V end was cut by 5 bases, the J end by 0 bases, with 13 bases between. This CDR3 is 16 amino acids long. Germline V gives CDR1 LNHNV, CDR2 YYDKDF (reference sequence).

J is TRBJ1-6 and V is TRBV7-8; D unclear. The germline gives CDR1 SGHVS, CDR2 FQNEAQ. Deletions cut 1 base from V and 7 bases from J, with 14 bases between. The CDR3 is 16 residues long. The CDR3 bases are TGTGCCAGCAGCTTAGAGAGGGCCATGTCCAATTCACCCCTCCACTTT. Its translation is CASSLERAMSNSPLHF.

In its sample, this clone was seen many times. J is TRBJ2-7 and V is TRBV5-6; 10 bases fit TRBD2. The CDR3 loop spans 18 amino acids. Unmatched junction bases numbered 10, after V lost 1 base and J lost 0 bases. The germline gives CDR1 SGHDT, CDR2 YYEEEE. The CDR3 nucleotides are TGTGCCAGCAGCTTGAGGTCTAGCGGGGGACCCAGCTCCTACGAGCAGTACTTC. Residues: CASSLRSSGGPSSYEQYF. Filled out from reference TRBV5-6 and TRBJ2-7, the complete variable domain reads DAGVTQSPTHLIKTRGQQVTLRCSPKSGHDTVSWYQQALGQGPQFIFQYYEEEERQRGNFPDRFSGHQFPNYSSELNVNALLLGDSALYLCASSLRSSGGPSSYEQYFGPGTRLTVT.

The chain uses TRBV25-1 and TRBJ1-6; 7 bases fit TRBD1. Germline V gene lookup returns CDR1 MGHDK and CDR2 SYGVNS. V dropped 3 bases and J dropped 7; count of bases not matched to a gene: 3. The CDR3 totals 14 residues. This CDR3 reads CASSDDRANSPLHF. DNA for the CDR3: TGTGCCAGCAGTGATGACAGGGCGAATTCACCCCTCCACTTT.